These 20 T cell receptor beta chains came from one sample sequenced in a study of blood T cells in healthy people across ages. A J-beta primer mix and a sample-barcoded 5' primer were used in a second PCR of roughly 6 to 12 cycles. TCRdb re-analysed the 5' RACE reads in MiXCR, keeping a single row per CDR3 protein. The sample shows some 1.8 million distinct CDR3 sequences, 35% to 50% of them seen only once. The sequenced sample consisted of blood. The receptors originated from a human donor in good health.

This clonotype came up once. The chain joins TRBV10-3 to TRBJ2-3; either TRBD1 or TRBD2 may supply D (5 bases each). The germline V gene encodes CDR1 ENHRY and CDR2 SYGVKD. Trimming took 5 bases from V and 12 from J, leaving 24 bases between them. CDR3 length equals 15 residues. The CDR3 region is CAISQKRDRQETQYF. The CDR3 nucleotides read TGTGCCATCAGTCAAAAAAGGGACCGCCAAGAGACCCAGTATTTT.

J is TRBJ2-5 and V is TRBV4-3, with 9 bases aligning to TRBD2. This CDR3 has 16 amino acids. V was clipped by 1 base and J by 2 bases; unmatched bases: 5. CDR1 and CDR2 (germline): LGHNA, YSLEER. The chain's CDR3 is CASSQGLAGLQETQYF. CDR3 DNA sequence: TGCGCCAGCAGCCAAGGGCTAGCGGGGTTGCAAGAGACCCAGTACTTC.

The V gene is TRBV11-1, the J gene TRBJ2-1, with D perhaps TRBD1 or TRBD2 (5 bases each). This CDR3 region has 15 residues. Germline V CDR1 and CDR2: SGHAT, FQDESV (reference sequence). V was cut by 2 bases and J by 2 bases, with 10 bases left in between. This CDR3 reads CASSLIVGAYNEQFF. Written as DNA, the CDR3 is TGTGCCAGCAGCTTAATCGTGGGGGCCTACAATGAGCAGTTCTTC.

V usage is TRBV7-2 and J usage is TRBJ2-1, with D unclear. V gave up 8 bases and J gave up 0 bases, with 14 bases separating them. This CDR3 is 15 amino acids long. Per the germline V gene, CDR1 is SGHTA and CDR2 is FQGNSA. The CDR3 loop reads CASRLAAPSYNEQFF. CDR3 coding DNA: TGTGCCAGCCGGTTGGCGGCGCCCTCCTACAATGAGCAGTTCTTC.

This clonotype appeared a few times. The chain is built from TRBV4-3 and TRBJ2-3; 7 nucleotides line up with TRBD1. With V trimmed by 5 bases and J by 4 bases, 3 bases remained unmatched. CDR1 is LGHNA and CDR2 is YSLEER in the germline V gene. The CDR3 is 13 amino acids. CDR3 loop: CASSTGVSDTQYF. The CDR3 nucleotides read TGCGCCAGCAGCACAGGGGTTTCAGATACGCAGTATTTT.

This clonotype occurred a few times. J is TRBJ2-4 and V is TRBV10-3; weak D call: TRBD1 (7 bases). The CDR3 totals 17 residues. Deletions cut 0 bases from V and 4 bases from J, with 16 bases between. The germline gives CDR1 ENHRY, CDR2 SYGVKD. For the CDR3, the DNA is TGTGCCATCAGTGAGTCGATGGGCAGGGGGACTAAAAACATTCAGTACTTC. Amino acid sequence: CAISESMGRGTKNIQYF.

This clonotype was detected only a few times. The chain recombines TRBV5-1 with TRBJ1-2; D is unclear. The CDR3 extends over 13 amino acids. Trimming removed 6 bases from V and 2 bases from J, with 11 bases in between. The V gene's germline CDR1 is SGHRS and CDR2 YFSETQ. The DNA of the CDR3 is TGCGCCAGCAAGCTTGAGCTGAACTATGGCTACACCTTC. This sequence encodes CASKLELNYGYTF. The variable domain in full, with the rest retrieved from reference TRBV5-1 and TRBJ1-2, is KAGVTQTPRYLIKTRGQQVTLSCSPISGHRSVSWYQQTPGQGLQFLFEYFSETQRNKGNFPGRFSGRQFSNSRSEMNVSTLELGDSALYLCASKLELNYGYTFGSGTRLTVV.

The rearrangement joins TRBV7-2 to TRBJ1-5; D unresolved. Trimming left V 7 bases short and J 5 bases short, with 18 bases between. In germline, CDR1 is SGHTA, CDR2 FQGNSA. The CDR3 sequence is 15 residues long. The CDR3 reads CASNFDHGIHQPQHF. In nucleotides, the CDR3 is TGTGCCAGCAACTTCGACCACGGGATTCATCAGCCCCAGCATTTT. The full variable domain, completed using reference TRBV7-2 and TRBJ1-5, is GAGVSQSPSNKVTEKGKDVELRCDPISGHTALYWYRQSLGQGLEFLIYFQGNSAPDKSGLPSDRFSAERTGGSVSTLTIQRTQQEDSAVYLCASNFDHGIHQPQHFGDGTRLSIL.

This clonotype was detected only a few times. The chain combines TRBV11-3 with TRBJ2-7; 7 positions match TRBD1. TRBJ2-5 matches the DNA end more closely, so the J call is doubtful. Germline V gene data show CDR1 as SGHNT and CDR2 as YENEEA. CDR3 length equals 14 residues. CDR3 coding DNA: TGTGCCAGCAGCTTTGGACAGGAATTGGAGACCCAGTACTTC. Encoded protein: CASSFGQELETQYF.

This clonotype was detected only a few times. V usage is TRBV4-1 and J usage is TRBJ2-1; the D is unclear. There are 18 residues in the CDR3. Trimming removed 0 bases from V and 0 bases from J, with 15 bases in between. Germline lookup yields CDR1 MGHRA and CDR2 YSYEKL. CDR3 loop: CASSQDPWRQISYNEQFF. Written as DNA, the CDR3 is TGCGCCAGCAGCCAAGATCCCTGGCGGCAAATCTCCTACAATGAGCAGTTCTTC.

The chain couples TRBV7-2 to TRBJ1-2; 10 bases align to TRBD1. Germline V gives CDR1 SGHTA, CDR2 FQGNSA. Trimming took 6 bases from V and 7 from J; bases not matched to a gene: 14. The CDR3 runs to 16 residues. The CDR3 protein is CASRTLFDRGPGGYTF. The DNA for the CDR3 is TGTGCCAGCAGAACTCTGTTTGACAGGGGGCCTGGTGGCTACACCTTC.

This clonotype showed up just once. The rearrangement joins TRBV2 to TRBJ1-2, with D possibly TRBD1 on 6 matching bases. Trimming took off 1 base at V and 0 bases at J, with 18 bases between the two ends. CDR1 is SNHLY and CDR2 is FYNNEI in the germline V gene. The CDR3 spans 18 residues. The CDR3: CASSEVGTGQTTNYGYTF. The CDR3 nucleotides are TGTGCCAGCAGTGAAGTGGGGACTGGACAGACGACTAACTATGGCTACACCTTC.

The rearrangement joins TRBV12-5 to TRBJ2-2; TRBD1 aligns across 7 bases. The length of the CDR3 is 15 residues. J was trimmed by 0 bases and V by 9 bases; bases with no gene match: 7. The germline gives CDR1 LGHNT, CDR2 FRNRAP. The CDR3 reads CARVRDRPNTGELFF. For the CDR3, the DNA is TGTGCTAGGGTCAGGGACAGACCGAACACCGGGGAGCTGTTTTTT. Full variable domain (remainder filled in from reference TRBV12-5 and TRBJ2-2): DARVTQTPRHKVTEMGQEVTMRCQPILGHNTVFWYRQTMMQGLELLAYFRNRAPLDDSGMPKDRFSAEMPDATLATLKIQPSEPRDSAVYFCARVRDRPNTGELFFGEGSRLTVL.

This clonotype has more than one count but fewer than ten. The chain couples TRBV10-3 to TRBJ2-1, with 10 positions matching TRBD2. Germline V gives CDR1 ENHRY, CDR2 SYGVKD. The CDR3 consists of 16 residues. V lost 11 bases and J lost 9; bases outside the gene matches: 19. The CDR3 bases are TGTGCCGCGGGAATATTTAGCGGGGGGCCCGGGGGTGAGCAGTTCTTC. Protein: CAAGIFSGGPGGEQFF.

This clonotype was counted a few times. The V and J genes are TRBV7-9 and TRBJ1-2, with no clear D. The germline gives CDR1 SEHNR, CDR2 FQNEAQ (reference sequence). Trimming pared 6 bases from V and 11 bases from J, leaving 10 bases between. CDR3 length equals 10 residues. This chain's CDR3 is CASSPQLYTF. Written as DNA, the CDR3 is TGTGCCAGCAGTCCCCAGTTATACACCTTC.

This clonotype was counted many times. The V call is TRBV12-3 or TRBV12-4, the J call TRBJ2-1, with D perhaps TRBD2 (5 bases). V gave up 5 bases and J gave up 8 bases, with 10 bases separating them. This CDR3 spans 12 amino acids. The CDR3 sequence: CASSIGRDEQFF. The CDR3 DNA sequence: TGTGCCAGCAGTATAGGGCGGGATGAGCAGTTCTTC.

V and J are TRBV6-1 and TRBJ2-4; 7 nucleotides match TRBD1. CDR1 is MNHNS, CDR2 SASEGT, per germline. The V and J ends lost 3 bases and 3 bases, in that order; junction bases with no gene match: 11. CDR3 length equals 17 residues. The CDR3 DNA is TGTGCCAGCAGTGACCGAACGACAGGGTTTTTCAAAAACATTCAGTACTTC. Translated: CASSDRTTGFFKNIQYF.

V is TRBV6-5 and J is TRBJ2-5, with TRBD2 matching over 13 bases. J was trimmed by 2 bases and V by 2 bases; bases with no gene match: 8. This CDR3 is built from 18 residues. Germline values: CDR1 MNHEY, CDR2 SVGAGI. The CDR3 is CASSYTPGLAGRQETQYF. CDR3 DNA sequence: TGTGCCAGCAGTTACACCCCGGGACTAGCGGGGAGGCAAGAGACCCAGTACTTC.

This chain connects TRBV10-3 to TRBJ2-5; D is unclear. The assigned J gene may be wrong: the sequence end matches TRBJ2-7 better. The CDR3 contains 13 residues. Germline V gene data show CDR1 as ENHRY and CDR2 as SYGVKD. Here the CDR3 reads CAISESSTGEQYF. CDR3 DNA: TGTGCCATCAGTGAGTCGAGCACGGGCGAGCAGTACTTC.

CDR3 protein: CASSRRAGSQETQFF. Here the CDR3 DNA reads TGTGCCAGCAGCCGGCGAGCGGGGAGTCAAGAGACCCAGTTCTTC. The chain combines TRBV4-2 with TRBJ2-1; 7 bases align to TRBD2. Germline V CDR1 and CDR2: LGHNA, YNFKEQ. The CDR3 covers 15 residues. With V trimmed by 4 bases and J by 13 bases, 16 bases remained unmatched.